This TCR beta chain was captured in a study of human T cells and chemical hapten exposure. Germline V CDR1 and CDR2: LGHNA, YSLEER. V was clipped by 1 base and J by 4 bases, with 7 bases between them. The CDR3 is 14 amino acids. Original processing notes: Samples ranged from 23,224 to 690,600 TCRs, with a median of approximately 91,000. MiXCR was run by TCRdb on the RACE reads, yielding one entry per CDR3 protein. TCRdb's processing, not the study's, gives the V and J calls here. This sample has some 60,000 distinct CDR3 sequences, with roughly 10% found just once. Study findings and constraints: Controls had significantly fewer large CDR3 similarity clusters than were formed by expanded TCRs.

Time point here: pre-sensitization, week 0. The treatment here: therapeutic diphenylcyclopropenone sensitization with weekly scalp DPC. A note on this clonotype: Its antigen is not identified.

The sequencing here drew on whole blood, taken in connection with sensitization to the hapten diphenylcyclopropenone (DPC). The TCR was taken from a woman between 35 and 50 years old with alopecia areata. Some clones in this sample may be carry-over from other donors' samples. The V and J genes are TRBV4-3 and TRBJ2-2; D remains ambiguous. CDR3 nucleotide sequence: TGCGCCAGCAGCCAAGTTCCTAGCACCGGGGAGCTGTTTTTT. Its translation: CASSQVPSTGELFF.